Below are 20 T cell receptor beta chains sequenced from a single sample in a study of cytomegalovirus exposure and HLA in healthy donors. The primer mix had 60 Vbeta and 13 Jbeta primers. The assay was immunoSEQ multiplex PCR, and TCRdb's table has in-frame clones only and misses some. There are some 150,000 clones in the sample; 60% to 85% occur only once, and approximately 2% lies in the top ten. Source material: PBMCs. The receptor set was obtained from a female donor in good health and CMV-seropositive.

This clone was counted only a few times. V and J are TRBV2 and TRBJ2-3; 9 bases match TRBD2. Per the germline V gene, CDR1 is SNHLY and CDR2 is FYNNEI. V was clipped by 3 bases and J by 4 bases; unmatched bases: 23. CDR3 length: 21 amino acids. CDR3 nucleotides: TGTGCCAGCAGTGAGATTCCCGTAAGTAGCGGGGGACTTAGAGGGGCAGATACGCAGTATTTT. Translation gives CASSEIPVSSGGLRGADTQYF.

The CDR3 DNA sequence: TGTGCCAGCAGCCAACTCCGGGACAGCTATGGCTACACCTTC. Encoded protein: CASSQLRDSYGYTF. The chain joins TRBV6-5 to TRBJ1-2; 7 bases map to TRBD1. The CDR3 is 14 residues long. Germline-derived CDR1 and CDR2 are MNHEY and SVGAGI. The V and J ends lost 6 bases and 4 bases, in that order; junction bases with no gene match: 8.

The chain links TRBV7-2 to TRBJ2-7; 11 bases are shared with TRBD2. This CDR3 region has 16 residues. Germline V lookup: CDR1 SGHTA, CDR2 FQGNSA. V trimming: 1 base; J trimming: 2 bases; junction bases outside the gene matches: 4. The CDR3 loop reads CASSLGGGLAAYEQYF. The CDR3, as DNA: TGTGCCAGCAGCTTAGGGGGGGGACTAGCGGCCTACGAGCAGTACTTC. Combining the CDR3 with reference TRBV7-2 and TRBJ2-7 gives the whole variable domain GAGVSQSPSNKVTEKGKDVELRCDPISGHTALYWYRQSLGQGLEFLIYFQGNSAPDKSGLPSDRFSAERTGGSVSTLTIQRTQQEDSAVYLCASSLGGGLAAYEQYFGPGTRLTVT.

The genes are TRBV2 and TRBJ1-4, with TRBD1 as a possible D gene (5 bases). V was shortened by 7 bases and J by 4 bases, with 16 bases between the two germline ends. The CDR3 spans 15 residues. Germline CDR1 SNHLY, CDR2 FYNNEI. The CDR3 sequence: CASKLGGAGNEKLFF. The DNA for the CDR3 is TGTGCCAGCAAATTGGGAGGGGCGGGTAATGAAAAACTGTTTTTT.

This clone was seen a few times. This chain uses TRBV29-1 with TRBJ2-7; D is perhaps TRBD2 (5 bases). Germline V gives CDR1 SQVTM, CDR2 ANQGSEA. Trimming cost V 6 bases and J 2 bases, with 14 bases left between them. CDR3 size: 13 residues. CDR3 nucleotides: TGCAGCGTGGGGTACCTCGGGACCTACGAGCAGTACTTC. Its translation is CSVGYLGTYEQYF.

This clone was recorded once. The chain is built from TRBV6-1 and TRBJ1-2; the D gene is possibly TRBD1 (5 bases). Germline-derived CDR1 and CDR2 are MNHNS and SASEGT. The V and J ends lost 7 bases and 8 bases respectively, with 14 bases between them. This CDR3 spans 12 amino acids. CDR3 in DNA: TGTGCCAGCACCCTCGGGACTCGGGGCTACACCTTC. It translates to CASTLGTRGYTF.

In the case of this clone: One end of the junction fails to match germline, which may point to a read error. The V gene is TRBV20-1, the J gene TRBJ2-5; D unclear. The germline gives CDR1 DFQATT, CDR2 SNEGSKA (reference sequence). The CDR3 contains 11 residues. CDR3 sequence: CSARDVETQYF. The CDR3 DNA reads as TGCAGTGCAAGAGACGTGGAGACCCAGTACTTC.

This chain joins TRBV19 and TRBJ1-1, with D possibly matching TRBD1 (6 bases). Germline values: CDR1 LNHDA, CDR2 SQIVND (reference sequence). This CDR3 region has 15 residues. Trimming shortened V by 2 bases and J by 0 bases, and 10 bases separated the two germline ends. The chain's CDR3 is CASSIIQGLNTEAFF. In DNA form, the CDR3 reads TGTGCCAGTAGTATAATCCAGGGGTTGAACACTGAAGCTTTCTTT.

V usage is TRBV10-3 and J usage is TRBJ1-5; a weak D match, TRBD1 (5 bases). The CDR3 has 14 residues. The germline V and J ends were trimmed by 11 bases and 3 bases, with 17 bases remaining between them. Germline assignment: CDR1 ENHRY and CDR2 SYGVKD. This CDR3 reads CAAAREYLNQPQHF. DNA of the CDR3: TGTGCCGCCGCCAGGGAATATCTCAATCAGCCCCAGCATTTT.

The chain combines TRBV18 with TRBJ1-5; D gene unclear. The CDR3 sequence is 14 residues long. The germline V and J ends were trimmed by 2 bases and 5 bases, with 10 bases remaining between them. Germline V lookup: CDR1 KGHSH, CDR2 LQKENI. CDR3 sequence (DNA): TGTGCCAGCTCACCAGGCCAGGAGGATCAGCCCCAGCATTTT. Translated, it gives CASSPGQEDQPQHF.

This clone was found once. The CDR3 nucleotides are TGCGCCAGCAGCTTGGGGGACAGGTACCAAGAGACCCAGTACTTC. It yields the protein CASSLGDRYQETQYF. This rearrangement joins TRBV5-1 to TRBJ2-5, with 8 bases aligning to TRBD1. The CDR3 contains 15 residues. Germline CDR1 reads SGHRS; CDR2 reads YFSETQ. V was clipped by 0 bases and J by 0 bases; unmatched bases: 1. Supplemented by reference TRBV5-1 and TRBJ2-5, the full variable domain reads KAGVTQTPRYLIKTRGQQVTLSCSPISGHRSVSWYQQTPGQGLQFLFEYFSETQRNKGNFPGRFSGRQFSNSRSEMNVSTLELGDSALYLCASSLGDRYQETQYFGPGTRLLVL.

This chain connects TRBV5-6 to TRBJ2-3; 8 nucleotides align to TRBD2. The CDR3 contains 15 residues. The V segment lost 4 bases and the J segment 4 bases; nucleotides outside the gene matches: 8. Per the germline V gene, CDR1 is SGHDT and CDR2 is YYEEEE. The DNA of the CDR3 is TGTGCCAGCAGCCAGGCGGGGGGCCGCGCAGATACGCAGTATTTT. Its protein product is CASSQAGGRADTQYF.

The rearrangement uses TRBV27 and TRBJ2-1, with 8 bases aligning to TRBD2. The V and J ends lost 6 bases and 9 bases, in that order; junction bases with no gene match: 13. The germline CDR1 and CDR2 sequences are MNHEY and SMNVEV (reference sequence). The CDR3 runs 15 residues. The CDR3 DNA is TGTGCCAGCAGCCCCTGGGCGGGAGGTGAAGGTGAGCAGTTCTTC. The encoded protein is CASSPWAGGEGEQFF.

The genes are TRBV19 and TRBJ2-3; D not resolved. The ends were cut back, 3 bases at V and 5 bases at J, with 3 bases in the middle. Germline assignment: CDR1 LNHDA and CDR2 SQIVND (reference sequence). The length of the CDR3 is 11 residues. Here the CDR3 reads CASSMRDTQYF. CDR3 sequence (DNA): TGTGCCAGTAGTATGAGAGATACGCAGTATTTT.

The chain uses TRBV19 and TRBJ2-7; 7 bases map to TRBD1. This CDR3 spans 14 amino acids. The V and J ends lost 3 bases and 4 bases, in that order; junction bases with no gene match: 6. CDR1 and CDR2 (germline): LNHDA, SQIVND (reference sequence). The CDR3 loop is CASSIRDSIYEQYF. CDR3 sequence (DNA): TGTGCCAGTAGTATCCGGGACAGCATTTACGAGCAGTACTTC.

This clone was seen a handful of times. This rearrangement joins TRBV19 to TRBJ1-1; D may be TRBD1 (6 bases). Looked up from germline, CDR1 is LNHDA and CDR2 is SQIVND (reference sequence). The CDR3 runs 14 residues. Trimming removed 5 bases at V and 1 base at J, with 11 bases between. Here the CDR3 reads CASSADSRNTEAFF. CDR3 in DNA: TGTGCCAGTAGTGCGGACAGCCGGAACACTGAAGCTTTCTTT.

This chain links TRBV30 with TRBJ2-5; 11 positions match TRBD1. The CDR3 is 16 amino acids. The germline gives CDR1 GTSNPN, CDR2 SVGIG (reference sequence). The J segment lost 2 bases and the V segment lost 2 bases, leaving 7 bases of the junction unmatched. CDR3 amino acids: CAWSPVGTGGQETQYF. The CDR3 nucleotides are TGTGCCTGGAGTCCCGTGGGGACAGGGGGACAAGAGACCCAGTACTTC. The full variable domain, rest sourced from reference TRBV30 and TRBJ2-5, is SQTIHQWPATLVQPVGSPLSLECTVEGTSNPNLYWYRQAAGRGLQLLFYSVGIGQISSEVPQNLSASRPQDRQFILSSKKLLLSDSGFYLCAWSPVGTGGQETQYFGPGTRLLVL.

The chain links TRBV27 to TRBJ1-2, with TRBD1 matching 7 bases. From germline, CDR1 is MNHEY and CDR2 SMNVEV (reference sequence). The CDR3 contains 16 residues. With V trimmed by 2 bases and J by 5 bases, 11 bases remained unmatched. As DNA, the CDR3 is TGTGCCAGCAGTTTACGGGACAGAGCTGATAAGTATGGCTACACCTTC. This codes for CASSLRDRADKYGYTF.

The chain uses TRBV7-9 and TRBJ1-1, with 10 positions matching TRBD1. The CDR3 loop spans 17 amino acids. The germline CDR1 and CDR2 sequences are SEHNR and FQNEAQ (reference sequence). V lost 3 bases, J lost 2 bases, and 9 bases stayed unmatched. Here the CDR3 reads CASSFTTGQGLNTEAFF. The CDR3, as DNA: TGTGCCAGCAGCTTTACTACGGGACAGGGGTTAAACACTGAAGCTTTCTTT. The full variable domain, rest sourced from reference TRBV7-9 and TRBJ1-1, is DTGVSQNPRHKITKRGQNVTFRCDPISEHNRLYWYRQTLGQGPEFLTYFQNEAQLEKSRLLSDRFSAERPKGSFSTLEIQRTEQGDSAMYLCASSFTTGQGLNTEAFFGQGTRLTVV.

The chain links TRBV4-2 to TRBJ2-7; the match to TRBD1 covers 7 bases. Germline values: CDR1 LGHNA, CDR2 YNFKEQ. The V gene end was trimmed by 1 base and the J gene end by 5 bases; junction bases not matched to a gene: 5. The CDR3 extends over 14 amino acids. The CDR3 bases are TGTGCCAGCAGCCAAGGACAGGGATTCGACGAGCAGTACTTC. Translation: CASSQGQGFDEQYF.